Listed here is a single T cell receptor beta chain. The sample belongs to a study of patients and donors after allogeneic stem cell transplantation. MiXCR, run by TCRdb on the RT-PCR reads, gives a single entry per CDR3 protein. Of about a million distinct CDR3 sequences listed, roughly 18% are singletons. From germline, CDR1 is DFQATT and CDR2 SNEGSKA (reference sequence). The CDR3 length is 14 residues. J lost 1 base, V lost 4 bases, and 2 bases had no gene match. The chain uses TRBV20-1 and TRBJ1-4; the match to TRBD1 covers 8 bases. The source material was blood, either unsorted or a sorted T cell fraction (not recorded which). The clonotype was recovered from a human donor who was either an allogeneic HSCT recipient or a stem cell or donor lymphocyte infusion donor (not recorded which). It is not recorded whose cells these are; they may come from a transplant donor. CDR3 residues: CSANDRGTNEKLFF. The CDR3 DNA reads TGCAGTGCTAACGACAGGGGAACTAATGAAAAACTGTTTTTT.